These 8 T cell receptor beta chains originate from one sample sequenced in a study of siplizumab effects on memory and regulatory T cells. Assay used: immunoSEQ multiplex PCR; TCRdb lists only in-frame clones, some missing. The repertoire holds roughly 120,000 clones, roughly 94% seen once, with 1.5% to 2% in the top ten. Material: non-Treg CD4+ T cells sorted from blood. The receptors derive from a human donor in good health.

This chain joins TRBV19 and TRBJ2-3, with D possibly being TRBD2 (5 bases). This CDR3 has 18 residues. V lost 0 bases to trimming and J lost 3 bases, with 19 bases between them. CDR1 is LNHDA and CDR2 is SQIVND in the germline V gene (reference sequence). CDR3 in amino acids: CASSIDLRVRETTDTQYF. The CDR3 DNA sequence: TGTGCCAGTAGTATAGATCTAAGAGTACGGGAAACAACAGATACGCAGTATTTT.

V and J are TRBV7-3 and TRBJ2-7, with 9 bases matching TRBD1. The trim removed 5 bases at V and 4 bases at J, leaving 6 bases unmatched. The CDR3 has 14 amino acids. Germline lookup yields CDR1 SGHTA and CDR2 FQGTGA. CDR3 amino acids: CASSMTGGTYEQYF. The DNA of the CDR3 is TGTGCCAGCAGCATGACAGGGGGAACGTACGAGCAGTACTTC.

The chain has TRBV11-1 and TRBJ2-2; TRBD2 matches 13 bases. The CDR3 length is 16 residues. V lost 5 bases, J lost 5 bases, and 5 bases stayed unmatched. Germline lookup yields CDR1 SGHAT and CDR2 FQDESV (reference sequence). The CDR3: CASSPRLAGGTGELFF. The CDR3 DNA reads as TGTGCCAGCAGCCCCCGACTAGCGGGAGGAACCGGGGAGCTGTTTTTT.

The J gene is TRBJ2-5, the V gene TRBV2; 8 bases agree with TRBD1. The CDR3 totals 14 residues. V lost 3 bases to trimming and J lost 5 bases; unmatched junction nucleotides: 5. Germline loops: CDR1 SNHLY, CDR2 FYNNEI. DNA of the CDR3: TGTGCCAGCAGTGAGGACAGGGTCCGTGAGACCCAGTACTTC. It translates to CASSEDRVRETQYF.

The rearrangement joins TRBV7-6 to TRBJ1-4; possibly TRBD1 for D (5 bases). The length of the CDR3 is 15 residues. CDR1 and CDR2 from the germline V gene are SGHVS and FNYEAQ. Between the trimmed V and J ends, which lost 6 bases and 7 bases, there was a span of 18 bases. Here the CDR3 reads CASSLRWQGGEKLFF. DNA of the CDR3: TGTGCCAGCAGTCTCAGGTGGCAGGGAGGTGAAAAACTGTTTTTT.

The chain uses TRBV19 and TRBJ1-5; TRBD1 is a possible D gene (5 bases). The V gene lost 7 bases and the J gene lost 1 base, with 32 bases spanning the gap. CDR1 is LNHDA and CDR2 is SQIVND in the germline V gene (reference sequence). The CDR3 runs 21 residues. The CDR3 region has the DNA TGTGCCAGTAAAGAGGGATTTAAAGGTGTCGTCGGGGGAGGAAGCAATCAGCCCCAGCATTTT. This encodes CASKEGFKGVVGGGSNQPQHF.

This sequence joins TRBV11-2 and TRBJ2-7; 8 bases map to TRBD1. The V gene's germline CDR1 is SGHAT and CDR2 FQNNGV. The CDR3 runs 14 residues. V trimming: 5 bases; J trimming: 7 bases; junction bases outside the gene matches: 10. The CDR3 reads CASSSIQGVGEQYF. In DNA, the CDR3 is TGTGCCAGCAGCAGCATACAGGGGGTTGGTGAGCAGTACTTC. Variable domain in full (rest from reference TRBV11-2 and TRBJ2-7): EAGVAQSPRYKIIEKRQSVAFWCNPISGHATLYWYQQILGQGPKLLIQFQNNGVVDDSQLPKDRFSAERLKGVDSTLKIQPAKLEDSAVYLCASSSIQGVGEQYFGPGTRLTVT.

This chain links TRBV7-9 with TRBJ2-1; 9 bases map to TRBD1. Germline V lookup: CDR1 SEHNR, CDR2 FQNEAQ (reference sequence). This CDR3 has 15 amino acids. Losses at the gene ends were 5 bases for V and 7 bases for J; bases not matched to a gene: 9. CDR3: CASSPDRGRENEQFF. The CDR3 nucleotides are TGTGCCAGCAGCCCGGACAGGGGCCGGGAGAATGAGCAGTTCTTC.